This T cell receptor beta chain appears in the sequencing data of a study of monozygotic twins with inflammatory bowel disease. Every single donor had a roughly 2.7 ml blood sample drawn. Nested PCRs (about 15 and 9 cycles, two total) were applied to TCRalpha and TCRbeta cDNA. One entry per CDR3 protein, without DNA, is what TCRdb gives after re-calling the 5' RACE reads. The table for this sample gives some 450,000 distinct CDR3 sequences. This CDR3 has 15 residues. In germline, CDR1 is SEHNR, CDR2 FQNEAQ (reference sequence). Source material: blood. The clonotype was recovered from a human donor with ulcerative colitis or Crohn's disease, or a healthy co-twin of an affected twin (not recorded which). The chain links TRBV7-9 to TRBJ1-4. The chain's CDR3 is CASSFEGGDNEKLFF.